This paragraph covers one TCR beta chain sequence. Assay used: immunoSEQ multiplex PCR; TCRdb lists only in-frame clones, some missing. The sample contains approximately 160,000 clones, about 92% of which appear only once. This entry comes from a study of T cell responses to AZD1222 COVID-19 vaccine. V dropped 3 bases and J dropped 8 bases, with 10 bases sitting between them. The CDR3 contains 12 residues. Germline CDR1 is MNHEY and CDR2 is SVGEGT. The receptor was isolated from an adult in good health. This material consisted of peripheral blood, taken on day 0 of AZD1222 vaccination. V usage is TRBV6-2 or TRBV6-3 and J usage is TRBJ1-2, with D unclear. The DNA of the CDR3 is TGTGCCAGCAGTTATCCCCAGCCCGGCTACACCTTC. Its protein product is CASSYPQPGYTF.